This T cell receptor beta chain originates from a study of T-cell memory formation after mild COVID-19. Study-level information: TCR clusters were largely donor specific. Study results and caveats: The second-wave clones peaking on day 37 were not confirmed as SARS-CoV-2-specific. Within pre-infection memory, some responding clones were found, suggesting cross-reactive memory joined.

Germline V gene lookup returns CDR1 SEHNR and CDR2 FQNEAQ (reference sequence). CDR3 length equals 14 residues. The ends lost 5 bases at V and 5 bases at J; junction bases unmatched: 3. Constant-segment primers served in 5'RACE that generated TCR alpha and TCR beta cDNA libraries bearing sample barcodes and UMIs. TCRdb re-called the 5' RACE reads with MiXCR, one entry per CDR3 protein. The sample has just under 150,000 distinct CDR3 sequences, about 5.7% seen once; the top ten hold approximately 2.2%. In regard to this clonotype: Its specificity is not known.

The chain joins TRBV7-9 to TRBJ1-4, with 9 bases that match TRBD1. This clonotype originated in an adult woman who had mild COVID-19 (a few samples of this study predate the infection). Cell type and time point are not known. Sequenced input: PBMCs or a T cell subset sorted from them (not recorded which). The CDR3 DNA reads TGTGCCAGCAGCCCCGGGACAGGGAATGAAAAACTGTTTTTT. Its translation is CASSPGTGNEKLFF.